Following are 29 T cell receptor beta chains from one sample sequenced in a study of blood T cell repertoires in COVID-19. Assay: immunoSEQ multiplex PCR; the TCRdb copy retains only in-frame clones and omits some. The data hold under 300,000 clones, with roughly 88% observed a single time. The source material was PBMCs or T cells enriched from blood (not recorded which). The source is a middle-aged woman with acute COVID-19.

This chain uses TRBV30 with TRBJ1-2; 8 positions match TRBD1. Per germline, CDR1 GTSNPN and CDR2 SVGIG (reference sequence). Trimming at V came to 3 bases and at J to 7 bases, leaving 7 bases not matched to a gene. CDR3 length: 13 residues. The CDR3 is CAWSEDREAGYTF. The CDR3 DNA sequence: TGTGCCTGGAGCGAGGACAGGGAGGCTGGCTACACCTTC. Supplemented by reference TRBV30 and TRBJ1-2, the full variable domain reads SQTIHQWPATLVQPVGSPLSLECTVEGTSNPNLYWYRQAAGRGLQLLFYSVGIGQISSEVPQNLSASRPQDRQFILSSKKLLLSDSGFYLCAWSEDREAGYTFGSGTRLTVV.

This clone occurred once. V gene TRBV23-1 combines with J gene TRBJ1-2; D is possibly TRBD1 (5 bases). TRBV23-1 is an open reading frame, and its role is uncertain. The V end lost 3 bases, the J end lost 5 bases, and 13 bases lay between the germline ends. This CDR3 region has 14 residues. The CDR3 nucleotides are TGCGCCAGCAGTCACTGGGACTCCCGGTATGGCTACACCTTC. It translates to CASSHWDSRYGYTF.

This chain joins TRBV7-9 and TRBJ2-1; the D gene is possibly TRBD2 (6 bases). CDR1 is SEHNR and CDR2 is FQNEAQ in the germline V gene (reference sequence). The germline V and J ends were trimmed by 2 bases and 8 bases, with 13 bases remaining between them. This CDR3 has 14 amino acids. The CDR3 region is CASSLLGAGDEQFF. DNA for the CDR3: TGTGCCAGCAGCTTATTGGGAGCGGGTGATGAGCAGTTCTTC.

J is TRBJ1-6 and V is TRBV19; D gene unclear. This CDR3 has 15 residues. CDR1 and CDR2 from the germline V gene are LNHDA and SQIVND (reference sequence). With 9 bases removed from V and 3 bases from J, the gap between germline ends came to 15 bases. Here the CDR3 reads CASSQYSLYNSPLHF. In DNA form, the CDR3 reads TGTGCCAGCAGCCAATACAGTCTCTATAATTCACCCCTCCACTTT.

J is TRBJ1-1 and V is TRBV5-1; the D gene is possibly TRBD1 (5 bases). This CDR3 comprises 14 residues. Trimming pared 0 bases from V and 7 bases from J, leaving 13 bases between. Germline V CDR1 and CDR2: SGHRS, YFSETQ. CDR3 DNA sequence: TGCGCCAGCAGCTTGGAGGGGAGGGGCCGTGAAGCTTTCTTT. Translated: CASSLEGRGREAFF.

The V and J genes are TRBV5-1 and TRBJ1-1, with 7 bases fitting TRBD1. V gave up 1 base and J gave up 3 bases; unmatched junction bases: 3. CDR3 length: 14 amino acids. Looked up from germline, CDR1 is SGHRS and CDR2 is YFSETQ. The CDR3 loop is CASSLLQGHTEAFF. CDR3 nucleotide sequence: TGCGCCAGCAGCTTGTTACAGGGGCACACTGAAGCTTTCTTT.

The genes are TRBV11-3 and TRBJ2-1; D possibly corresponds to TRBD1 (5 bases). Between the trimmed V and J ends, which lost 1 base and 4 bases, there was a span of 14 bases. CDR1 is SGHNT, CDR2 YENEEA, per germline. The CDR3 is 16 amino acids. The CDR3 protein is CASSLAGQGRYNEQFF. In DNA form, the CDR3 reads TGTGCCAGCAGCTTAGCCGGGCAGGGCCGTTACAATGAGCAGTTCTTC.

This clone was detected a few times. This chain links TRBV6-5 with TRBJ1-1; 7 bases line up with TRBD1. CDR3 size: 15 residues. The J segment lost 4 bases and the V segment lost 4 bases, leaving 9 bases of the junction unmatched. The V gene's germline CDR1 is MNHEY and CDR2 SVGAGI. CDR3 region: CASSLLPGGFTEAFF. In nucleotides, the CDR3 is TGTGCCAGCAGTTTATTACCAGGGGGTTTCACTGAAGCTTTCTTT.

This clone was recorded once. V and J are TRBV30 and TRBJ1-5, with D possibly TRBD1 on 6 matching bases. Germline CDR1 is GTSNPN and CDR2 is SVGIG (reference sequence). V was clipped by 4 bases and J by 7 bases, with 14 bases between them. This CDR3 comprises 13 residues. This CDR3 is CAWTRGAKQPQHF. The DNA for the CDR3 is TGTGCCTGGACGCGGGGGGCGAAGCAGCCCCAGCATTTT.

The chain has TRBV7-2 and TRBJ1-3, with 7 bases fitting TRBD1. With V trimmed by 4 bases and J by 0 bases, 6 bases remained unmatched. The CDR3 length is 16 residues. CDR1 and CDR2 from the germline V gene are SGHTA and FQGNSA. The CDR3 DNA is TGTGCCAGCAGCTCCGGGGACAGCCGCTCTGGAAACACCATATATTTT. This codes for CASSSGDSRSGNTIYF.

The CDR3 DNA reads as TGTGCCACCAGTGAAAGGGGGCCTAGCTATGGCTACACCTTC. It translates to CATSERGPSYGYTF. V gene TRBV24-1 combines with J gene TRBJ1-2; 7 bases align to TRBD1. This CDR3 is built from 14 residues. Trimming took 4 bases from V and 4 from J; bases not matched to a gene: 5. Per the germline V gene, CDR1 is KGHDR and CDR2 is SFDVKD.

The V call is TRBV7-2, the J call TRBJ1-1, with 10 bases fitting TRBD1. Germline trimming cut 1 base from V and 10 bases from J; bases unmatched to any gene: 3. CDR3 size: 13 residues. CDR1 SGHTA and CDR2 FQGNSA come from the germline V gene. CDR3 sequence reads: CASSLGQGARAFF. The CDR3 bases are TGTGCCAGCAGCTTAGGACAGGGGGCGAGAGCTTTCTTT.

In this sample, this clone turned up once. The genes are TRBV5-1 and TRBJ1-4; D gene unclear. This CDR3 comprises 15 residues. Trimming left V 0 bases short and J 8 bases short, with 14 bases between. Germline V gene sequence: CDR1 SGHRS, CDR2 YFSETQ. Here the CDR3 DNA reads TGCGCCAGCAGCTTGGGTGCGGGTCCCATAGAAAAACTGTTTTTT. It codes for CASSLGAGPIEKLFF.

The chain carries TRBV5-4 and TRBJ2-7; 8 positions agree with TRBD1. This CDR3 region has 13 residues. Germline trimming cut 4 bases from V and 6 bases from J; bases unmatched to any gene: 6. CDR1 SGHNT and CDR2 YYREEE come from the germline V gene (reference sequence). The CDR3 nucleotides read TGTGCCAGCAGCCCGACAGGGGTTGGCGAGCAGTACTTC. It yields the protein CASSPTGVGEQYF. Full variable domain (rest looked up from reference TRBV5-4 and TRBJ2-7): ETGVTQSPTHLIKTRGQQVTLRCSSQSGHNTVSWYQQALGQGPQFIFQYYREEENGRGNFPPRFSGLQFPNYSSELNVNALELDDSALYLCASSPTGVGEQYFGPGTRLTVT.

This clone was observed a single time. The rearrangement links TRBV30 to TRBJ1-1, with 7 nucleotides matching TRBD1. The CDR3 totals 15 residues. CDR1 and CDR2 from the germline V gene are GTSNPN and SVGIG (reference sequence). V lost 6 bases to trimming and J lost 4 bases; unmatched junction nucleotides: 14. The CDR3 nucleotides read TGTGCCTGCCAGACAGGGTTAAGAGGAGGCACTGAAGCTTTCTTT. Amino acid sequence: CACQTGLRGGTEAFF.

This clone was seen a single time. The gene calls are TRBV11-2 and TRBJ2-5; D not resolved. V gave up 2 bases and J gave up 5 bases, with 15 bases separating them. CDR1 and CDR2 from the germline V gene are SGHAT and FQNNGV. CDR3 size: 15 residues. The DNA for the CDR3 is TGTGCCAGCAGCTTAACTGGCGGTTTGATGGAGACCCAGTACTTC. Protein: CASSLTGGLMETQYF.

Here the CDR3 reads CASSAQDRQGQAFF. The CDR3 DNA sequence: TGTGCCAGCAGTGCACAAGATCGACAGGGCCAAGCTTTCTTT. V gene TRBV25-1 combines with J gene TRBJ1-1; the match to TRBD1 covers 7 bases. V lost 4 bases and J lost 9; bases outside the gene matches: 11. The CDR3 contains 14 residues. Germline values: CDR1 MGHDK, CDR2 SYGVNS.

The J gene is TRBJ1-6, the V gene TRBV7-9; 7 bases are shared with TRBD1. The ends lost 5 bases at V and 5 bases at J; junction bases unmatched: 6. This CDR3 has 15 amino acids. Germline V gene data show CDR1 as SEHNR and CDR2 as FQNEAQ (reference sequence). This chain's CDR3 is CASSRQGLNNSPLHF. The CDR3 nucleotides are TGTGCCAGCAGCAGACAGGGCCTGAATAATTCACCCCTCCACTTT.

This clone is a singleton in its sample. The gene calls are TRBV5-1 and TRBJ1-6; TRBD1 is a possible D gene (6 bases). V shed 0 bases and J shed 10 bases, with 14 bases lying between them. The V gene's germline CDR1 is SGHRS and CDR2 YFSETQ. This CDR3 has 15 amino acids. This CDR3 reads CASSLASGAGSPLHF. The CDR3 DNA is TGCGCCAGCAGCTTGGCCTCAGGGGCTGGATCACCCCTCCACTTT.

The V call is TRBV25-1, the J call TRBJ2-2; D ambiguous. The germline V and J ends were trimmed by 6 bases and 4 bases, with 6 bases remaining between them. CDR1 is MGHDK and CDR2 is SYGVNS in the germline V gene. The CDR3 length is 12 residues. The CDR3 bases are TGTGCCAGCAGACGAGTCACCGGGGAGCTGTTTTTT. Translating it yields CASRRVTGELFF.

The genes are TRBV7-2 and TRBJ2-6, with 12 positions matching TRBD2. The ends lost 4 bases at V and 2 bases at J; junction bases unmatched: 6. CDR1 SGHTA and CDR2 FQGNSA come from the germline V gene. This CDR3 contains 18 residues. CDR3 sequence: CASSYSSGGAAGANVLTF. The CDR3 coding sequence is TGTGCCAGCAGCTACTCTAGCGGGGGGGCTGCTGGGGCCAACGTCCTGACTTTC.

The rearrangement joins TRBV7-2 to TRBJ2-1; possibly TRBD2 for D (6 bases). Germline V gene data show CDR1 as SGHTA and CDR2 as FQGNSA. This CDR3 has 15 amino acids. The V gene lost 2 bases and the J gene lost 6 bases, with 14 bases spanning the gap. The CDR3 DNA reads TGTGCCAGCAGCTTAAGACTAGGTTTAGGCAATGAGCAGTTCTTC. As protein: CASSLRLGLGNEQFF.

The rearrangement joins TRBV2 to TRBJ1-2; TRBD1 agrees at 8 bases. The ends lost 3 bases at V and 7 bases at J; junction bases unmatched: 4. Per the germline V gene, CDR1 is SNHLY and CDR2 is FYNNEI. The CDR3 runs to 13 residues. This CDR3 reads CASSEDRVGGYTF. DNA for the CDR3: TGTGCCAGCAGTGAGGACAGGGTTGGTGGCTACACCTTC.

The chain combines TRBV28 with TRBJ2-3; TRBD1 might be the D (6 bases). Per the germline V gene, CDR1 is MDHEN and CDR2 is SYDVKM. V was cut by 4 bases and J by 5 bases, with 16 bases left in between. The CDR3 consists of 15 residues. CDR3 sequence: CASSSTGRAGDTQYF. CDR3 DNA: TGTGCCAGCAGTTCGACAGGCCGGGCTGGAGATACGCAGTATTTT.

The chain employs TRBV19 and TRBJ1-2, with TRBD1 matching over 12 bases. This CDR3 is 14 amino acids long. V lost 9 bases and J lost 7; bases outside the gene matches: 9. The germline V gene encodes CDR1 LNHDA and CDR2 SQIVND (reference sequence). The CDR3 protein is CASLPGQGAGGYTF. In DNA form, the CDR3 reads TGTGCCAGCCTACCGGGACAGGGGGCGGGTGGCTACACCTTC. The full variable domain, completed using reference TRBV19 and TRBJ1-2, is DGGITQSPKYLFRKEGQNVTLSCEQNLNHDAMYWYRQDPGQGLRLIYYSQIVNDFQKGDIAEGYSVSREKKESFPLTVTSAQKNPTAFYLCASLPGQGAGGYTFGSGTRLTVV.

The chain recombines TRBV28 with TRBJ2-7; the match to TRBD1 covers 7 bases. V gave up 5 bases and J gave up 2 bases; unmatched junction bases: 3. This CDR3 contains 13 residues. Germline lookup yields CDR1 MDHEN and CDR2 SYDVKM. CDR3 DNA: TGTGCCAGCAGTCCCACAGGGGCCTACGAGCAGTACTTC. Translation gives CASSPTGAYEQYF.

This rearrangement joins TRBV5-1 to TRBJ1-1, with TRBD1 identical over 8 bases. V trimming: 4 bases; J trimming: 5 bases; junction bases outside the gene matches: 7. Germline V lookup: CDR1 SGHRS, CDR2 YFSETQ. This CDR3 has 14 residues. CDR3 sequence: CASSPRTGQTEAFF. CDR3 coding DNA: TGCGCCAGCAGCCCTCGGACAGGGCAGACTGAAGCTTTCTTT.

This clone has just one count. The chain employs TRBV25-1 and TRBJ1-1; unclear D gene. The ends were cut back, 1 base at V and 5 bases at J, with 8 bases in the middle. The CDR3 is 13 residues long. CDR1 is MGHDK and CDR2 is SYGVNS in the germline V gene. In nucleotides, the CDR3 is TGTGCCAGCAGTGAATTTGAGGGAACTGAAGCTTTCTTT. It yields the protein CASSEFEGTEAFF.

This chain joins TRBV10-3 and TRBJ1-6; 11 nucleotides agree with TRBD1. V was clipped by 3 bases and J by 7 bases; unmatched bases: 8. CDR1 and CDR2 (germline): ENHRY, SYGVKD. This CDR3 spans 17 amino acids. CDR3 sequence (DNA): TGTGCCATCAGTGAAGGTAAAGGACAGGGGGCGAATTCACCCCTCCACTTT. Translating it yields CAISEGKGQGANSPLHF.